This T cell receptor (beta chain) was obtained from a study of CD8+CD57+ T cells in acquired aplastic anemia. Study information: Sorted cells (CD4+ and CD8+) yielded DNA amounts that averaged approximately 3.2 ug.

The authors sequenced patients whose flow cytometry had shown CD8+CD57+ cell expansion. Acquired aplastic anemia of severe grade affected all patients. By the time of blood sampling, patients had still received no therapy. CDR3 and TCR beta VDJ profiling relied on a genomic DNA template. TCRdb reprocessed the reads via MiXCR and lists one record per CDR3 protein. The repertoire consists of a few hundred thousand distinct CDR3 sequences, with approximately 32% occurring once and the leading ten covering 0.75% to 0.95%. CDR1 and CDR2 (germline): MNHNS, SASEGT. The CDR3 has 14 residues. The V gene lost 5 bases and the J gene lost 8 bases, with 15 bases spanning the gap. Study conclusions and caveats: About 27 shared CD8+ CDR3s appeared highly expressed within patients' immunodominant clones.

With regard to this clonotype: The antigen remains unidentified.

This TCR was recovered from a human donor with aplastic anemia. V usage is TRBV6-1 and J usage is TRBJ1-4; D perhaps matches TRBD1 (6 bases). The sequenced material came from sorted CD4+, CD8+, or CD8+CD57+ T cells (not recorded which) from PBMCs. CDR3 in DNA: TGTGCCAGCAGTCCCAGGGGAAAGGGCGAAAAACTGTTTTTT. It specifies CASSPRGKGEKLFF.